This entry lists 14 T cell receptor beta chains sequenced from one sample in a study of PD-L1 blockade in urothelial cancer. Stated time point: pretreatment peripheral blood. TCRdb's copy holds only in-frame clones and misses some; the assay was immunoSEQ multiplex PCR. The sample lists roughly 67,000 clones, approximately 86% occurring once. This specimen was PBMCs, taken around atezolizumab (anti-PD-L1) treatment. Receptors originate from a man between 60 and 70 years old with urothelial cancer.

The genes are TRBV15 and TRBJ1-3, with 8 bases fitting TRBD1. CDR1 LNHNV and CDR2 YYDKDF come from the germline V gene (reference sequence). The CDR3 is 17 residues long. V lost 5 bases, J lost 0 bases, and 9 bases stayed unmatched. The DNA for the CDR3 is TGTGCCACCAGCCCGGGGGACAGGACTCACTCTGGAAACACCATATATTTT. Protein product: CATSPGDRTHSGNTIYF.

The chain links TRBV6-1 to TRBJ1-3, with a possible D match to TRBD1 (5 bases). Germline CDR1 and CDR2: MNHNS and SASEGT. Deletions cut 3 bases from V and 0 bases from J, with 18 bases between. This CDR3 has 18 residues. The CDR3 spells CASSEGGQGSFSGNTIYF. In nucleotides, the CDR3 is TGTGCCAGCAGTGAGGGGGGTCAGGGCAGCTTCTCTGGAAACACCATATATTTT.

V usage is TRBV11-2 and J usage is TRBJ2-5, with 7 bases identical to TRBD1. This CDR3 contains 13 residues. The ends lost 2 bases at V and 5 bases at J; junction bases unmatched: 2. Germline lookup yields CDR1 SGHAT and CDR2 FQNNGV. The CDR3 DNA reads TGTGCCAGCAGCTTAACCAGGGGGGAGACCCAGTACTTC. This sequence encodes CASSLTRGETQYF.

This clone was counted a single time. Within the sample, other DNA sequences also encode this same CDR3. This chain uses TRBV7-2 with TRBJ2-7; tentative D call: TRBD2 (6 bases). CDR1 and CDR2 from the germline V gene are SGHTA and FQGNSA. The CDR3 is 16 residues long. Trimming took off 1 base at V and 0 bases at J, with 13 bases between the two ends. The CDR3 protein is CASSLGSGGASYEQYF. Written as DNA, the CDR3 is TGTGCCAGCAGCTTAGGGTCGGGCGGGGCCTCCTACGAGCAGTACTTC.

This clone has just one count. CDR3 in DNA: TGCAGTGCTATCCGCTACGAGCAGTACTTC. It codes for CSAIRYEQYF. J is TRBJ2-7 and V is TRBV20-1; D gene uncertain. Germline V gene data show CDR1 as DFQATT and CDR2 as SNEGSKA (reference sequence). The V end was cut by 4 bases, the J end by 3 bases, with 4 bases between. This CDR3 region has 10 residues.

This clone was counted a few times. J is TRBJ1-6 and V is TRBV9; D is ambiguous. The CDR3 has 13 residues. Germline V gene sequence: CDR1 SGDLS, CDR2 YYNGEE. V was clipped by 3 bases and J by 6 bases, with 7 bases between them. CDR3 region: CASSATGNSPLHF. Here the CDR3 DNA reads TGTGCCAGCAGCGCCACTGGTAATTCACCCCTCCACTTT.

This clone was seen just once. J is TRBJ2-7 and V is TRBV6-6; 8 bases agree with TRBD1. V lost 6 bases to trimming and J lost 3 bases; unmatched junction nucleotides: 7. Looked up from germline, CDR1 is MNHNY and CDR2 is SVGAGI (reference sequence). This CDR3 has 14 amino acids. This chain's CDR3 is CASSKGQGDYEQYF. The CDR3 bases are TGTGCCAGCAGCAAAGGACAGGGCGACTACGAGCAGTACTTC.

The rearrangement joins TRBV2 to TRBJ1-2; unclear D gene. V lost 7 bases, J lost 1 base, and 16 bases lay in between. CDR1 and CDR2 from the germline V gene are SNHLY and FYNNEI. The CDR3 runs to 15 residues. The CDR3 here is CASTPPGGHNYGYTF. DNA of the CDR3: TGTGCCAGCACCCCGCCAGGAGGCCATAACTATGGCTACACCTTC.

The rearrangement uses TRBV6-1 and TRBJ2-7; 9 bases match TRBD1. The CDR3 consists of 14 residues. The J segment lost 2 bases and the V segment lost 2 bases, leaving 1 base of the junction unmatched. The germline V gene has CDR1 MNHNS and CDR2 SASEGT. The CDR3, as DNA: TGTGCCAGCAGTGAAAGGGACAGGGCCTACGAGCAGTACTTC. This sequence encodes CASSERDRAYEQYF.

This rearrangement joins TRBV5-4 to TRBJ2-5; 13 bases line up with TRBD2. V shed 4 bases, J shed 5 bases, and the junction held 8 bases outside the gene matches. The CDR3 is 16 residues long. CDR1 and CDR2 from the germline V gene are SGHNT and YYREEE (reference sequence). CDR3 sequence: CASSPGLAGALETQYF. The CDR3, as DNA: TGTGCCAGCAGCCCAGGACTAGCGGGGGCTTTGGAGACCCAGTACTTC. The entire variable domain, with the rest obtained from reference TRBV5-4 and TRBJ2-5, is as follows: ETGVTQSPTHLIKTRGQQVTLRCSSQSGHNTVSWYQQALGQGPQFIFQYYREEENGRGNFPPRFSGLQFPNYSSELNVNALELDDSALYLCASSPGLAGALETQYFGPGTRLLVL.

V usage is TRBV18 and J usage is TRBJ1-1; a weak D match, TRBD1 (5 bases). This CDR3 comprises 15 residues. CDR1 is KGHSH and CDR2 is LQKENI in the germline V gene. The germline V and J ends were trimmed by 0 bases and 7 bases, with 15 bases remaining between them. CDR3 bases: TGTGCCAGCTCACCACCGTCAAGGGGTGCAGGTGAAGCTTTCTTT. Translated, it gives CASSPPSRGAGEAFF.

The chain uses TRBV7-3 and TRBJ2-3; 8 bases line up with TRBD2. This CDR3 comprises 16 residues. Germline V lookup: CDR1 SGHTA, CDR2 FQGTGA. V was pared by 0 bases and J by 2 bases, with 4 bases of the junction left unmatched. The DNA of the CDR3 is TGTGCCAGCAGCTTAACTCGCGGGGGGTCCACAGATACGCAGTATTTT. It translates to CASSLTRGGSTDTQYF.

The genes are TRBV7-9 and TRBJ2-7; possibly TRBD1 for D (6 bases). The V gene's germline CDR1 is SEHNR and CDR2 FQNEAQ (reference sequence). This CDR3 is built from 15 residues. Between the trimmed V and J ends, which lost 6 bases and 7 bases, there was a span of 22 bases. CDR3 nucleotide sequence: TGTGCCAGCAGGGGCAGGGACACAGCCTGGGGGGAGCAGTACTTC. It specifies CASRGRDTAWGEQYF.

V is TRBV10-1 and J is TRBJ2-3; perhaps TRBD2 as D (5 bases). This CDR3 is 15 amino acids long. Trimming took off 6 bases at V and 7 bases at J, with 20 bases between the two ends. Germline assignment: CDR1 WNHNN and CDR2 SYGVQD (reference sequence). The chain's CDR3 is CASSATQRERNTQYF. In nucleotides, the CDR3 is TGCGCCAGCAGCGCAACACAAAGGGAGCGAAATACGCAGTATTTT.